The 30 T cell receptor beta chains in this list originate from one sample, sequenced in a study of blood T cell repertoires in COVID-19. Here immunoSEQ multiplex PCR was the method, and the copy in TCRdb shows in-frame clones only, minus some. The sample lists about 200,000 clones, roughly 84% occurring once. The sequenced sample was peripheral blood. These receptors were collected from a human donor in a cohort sampled during active COVID-19.

The rearrangement joins TRBV4-1 to TRBJ1-5, with 9 bases that match TRBD1. The CDR3 is made up of 15 amino acids. The J segment lost 5 bases and the V segment lost 2 bases, leaving 4 bases of the junction unmatched. CDR1 and CDR2 from the germline V gene are MGHRA and YSYEKL. DNA of the CDR3: TGCGCCAGCAGCCAAACGAGACAGGGGGATCAGCCCCAGCATTTT. It translates to CASSQTRQGDQPQHF.

The V call is TRBV5-4, the J call TRBJ2-5, with D possibly TRBD1 on 6 matching bases. Trimming cost V 4 bases and J 4 bases, with 14 bases left between them. The CDR3 is 14 residues long. Germline values: CDR1 SGHNT, CDR2 YYREEE (reference sequence). CDR3 in amino acids: CASSLRTARETQYF. The CDR3 nucleotides are TGTGCCAGCAGCCTGAGGACAGCCCGAGAGACCCAGTACTTC.

The V gene is TRBV28, the J gene TRBJ1-2, with 9 positions matching TRBD1. The CDR3 is made up of 14 amino acids. The germline CDR1 and CDR2 sequences are MDHEN and SYDVKM. The V and J ends lost 3 bases and 8 bases, in that order; junction bases with no gene match: 7. The CDR3 sequence is CASSLSQGAGGYTF. CDR3 DNA: TGTGCCAGCAGTTTGTCACAGGGGGCTGGAGGCTACACCTTC.

The V gene is TRBV30, the J gene TRBJ1-4, with a weak D call TRBD1 (6 bases). V was trimmed by 0 bases and J by 3 bases, leaving 11 bases between them. This CDR3 has 15 residues. In germline, CDR1 is GTSNPN, CDR2 SVGIG (reference sequence). As DNA, the CDR3 is TGTGCCTGGAGTGTACTGACAGGCTCTAATGAAAAACTGTTTTTT. It is translated as CAWSVLTGSNEKLFF.

The chain combines TRBV6-2 or TRBV6-3 with TRBJ1-5, with 10 bases aligning to TRBD1. CDR3 length equals 16 residues. The V segment lost 6 bases and the J segment 2 bases; nucleotides outside the gene matches: 7. In germline, CDR1 is MNHEY, CDR2 SVGEGT. The CDR3 DNA reads TGTGCCAGCAGCCGACAGGGGGCAGCGGGCAATCAGCCCCAGCATTTT. It codes for CASSRQGAAGNQPQHF.

The chain combines TRBV27 with TRBJ2-2; D is possibly TRBD1 (6 bases). The CDR3 sequence is 19 residues long. Looked up from germline, CDR1 is MNHEY and CDR2 is SMNVEV (reference sequence). V was pared by 0 bases and J by 7 bases, with 24 bases between. As DNA, the CDR3 is TGTGCCAGCAGTTTATCGATGTTAGTCGGGACATGGTTGGGCGGGGAGCTGTTTTTT. It is translated as CASSLSMLVGTWLGGELFF.

This chain uses TRBV18 with TRBJ2-5; weak D call: TRBD2 (6 bases). In germline, CDR1 is KGHSH, CDR2 LQKENI. V lost 4 bases, J lost 2 bases, and 17 bases lay in between. The CDR3 consists of 16 residues. The CDR3 DNA sequence: TGTGCCAGCTCACTACGCTCCCATGGGGGGCAAGAGACCCAGTACTTC. This codes for CASSLRSHGGQETQYF.

J is TRBJ2-1 and V is TRBV30, with 11 bases that match TRBD2. Trimming cost V 3 bases and J 1 base; bases outside gene matches: 8. The CDR3 consists of 17 residues. Germline V gene lookup returns CDR1 GTSNPN and CDR2 SVGIG (reference sequence). For the CDR3, the DNA is TGTGCCTGGAGCTTTTCTCGGACTAGCGGGTCCTACAATGAGCAGTTCTTC. It encodes CAWSFSRTSGSYNEQFF.

The chain joins TRBV10-2 to TRBJ2-3; D perhaps matches TRBD2 (5 bases). The CDR3 runs to 14 residues. The V end was cut by 2 bases, the J end by 6 bases, with 12 bases between. The germline V gene has CDR1 WSHSY and CDR2 SAAADI. This CDR3 reads CASSERAGWDTQYF. In nucleotides, the CDR3 is TGCGCCAGCAGTGAGCGCGCGGGCTGGGATACGCAGTATTTT.

V is TRBV2 and J is TRBJ1-5, with unresolved D. The V gene lost 0 bases and the J gene lost 0 bases, with 6 bases spanning the gap. From germline, CDR1 is SNHLY and CDR2 FYNNEI. The length of the CDR3 is 15 residues. CDR3 coding DNA: TGTGCCAGCAGTGAAGCTATGGCTAGCAATCAGCCCCAGCATTTT. Its translation: CASSEAMASNQPQHF.

The chain carries TRBV7-9 and TRBJ2-1; 10 bases line up with TRBD2. The length of the CDR3 is 15 residues. CDR1 and CDR2 (germline): SEHNR, FQNEAQ (reference sequence). Losses at the gene ends were 3 bases for V and 7 bases for J; bases not matched to a gene: 6. DNA for the CDR3: TGTGCCAGCAGCTTGACTAGCGGGCTCCGAAATGAGCAGTTCTTC. This codes for CASSLTSGLRNEQFF.

This clone was found a few times. The V gene is TRBV27, the J gene TRBJ2-1, with TRBD2 matching over 12 bases. This CDR3 region has 17 residues. CDR1 and CDR2 (germline): MNHEY, SMNVEV (reference sequence). V lost 0 bases, J lost 8 bases, and 8 bases stayed unmatched. CDR3: CASSLSRTSGNIYEQFF. DNA of the CDR3: TGTGCCAGCAGTTTATCCCGGACTAGCGGGAATATCTATGAGCAGTTCTTC.

V is TRBV6-5 and J is TRBJ2-7; perhaps TRBD2 as D (6 bases). V was shortened by 6 bases and J by 3 bases, with 18 bases between the two germline ends. CDR1 is MNHEY, CDR2 SVGAGI, per germline. This CDR3 is 15 amino acids long. As DNA, the CDR3 is TGTGCCAGCAGAGGAGGGGAGCGGGCCAGCTACGAGCAGTACTTC. Amino acid sequence: CASRGGERASYEQYF.

J is TRBJ2-7 and V is TRBV4-1, with 13 bases fitting TRBD2. The CDR3 consists of 17 residues. J lost 6 bases, V lost 1 base, and 9 bases had no gene match. The germline V gene encodes CDR1 MGHRA and CDR2 YSYEKL. In nucleotides, the CDR3 is TGCGCCAGCAGCCAAGCCCCACAAACTAGCGGGAGGGTCGAGCAGTACTTC. This translates into CASSQAPQTSGRVEQYF.

This clone was picked up a small number of times. V gene TRBV27 combines with J gene TRBJ1-1, with D perhaps matching TRBD1 (6 bases). Germline-derived CDR1 and CDR2 are MNHEY and SMNVEV (reference sequence). The CDR3 spans 14 residues. V lost 4 bases and J lost 2, with 11 bases in between. DNA for the CDR3: TGTGCCAGCAGTTCTGGACAGCTAAACACTGAAGCTTTCTTT. Residues: CASSSGQLNTEAFF.

The chain carries TRBV7-9 and TRBJ2-7, with 8 bases fitting TRBD1. Germline CDR1 reads SEHNR; CDR2 reads FQNEAQ (reference sequence). Trimming at V came to 5 bases and at J to 4 bases, leaving 7 bases not matched to a gene. The CDR3 spans 14 residues. The CDR3 sequence is CASSHDRGWYEQYF. CDR3 sequence (DNA): TGTGCCAGCAGCCACGACAGGGGTTGGTACGAGCAGTACTTC.

The chain has TRBV6-6 and TRBJ1-4; D is unresolved. CDR3 length: 16 amino acids. From germline, CDR1 is MNHNY and CDR2 SVGAGI (reference sequence). V dropped 0 bases and J dropped 5 bases, with 13 bases sitting between them. The CDR3 coding sequence is TGTGCCAGCAGTTACTCGAATGGAGGTGAAAATGAAAAACTGTTTTTT. It is translated as CASSYSNGGENEKLFF.

DNA of the CDR3: TGCGCCAGCAGCTTGGGACTAGCGGGCCTCACAGATACGCAGTATTTT. Translated: CASSLGLAGLTDTQYF. V and J are TRBV5-1 and TRBJ2-3; 10 nucleotides match TRBD2. Germline trimming cut 0 bases from V and 2 bases from J; bases unmatched to any gene: 3. The CDR3 totals 16 residues. Germline V gene data show CDR1 as SGHRS and CDR2 as YFSETQ.

Only a few counts were recorded for this clone. The CDR3 is CASSLWGGQAEQYF. CDR3 DNA: TGCGCCAGCAGCTTGTGGGGGGGTCAGGCCGAGCAGTACTTC. J is TRBJ2-7 and V is TRBV5-1; TRBD2 agrees at 7 bases. Germline trimming cut 1 base from V and 6 bases from J; bases unmatched to any gene: 7. Germline CDR1 is SGHRS and CDR2 is YFSETQ. This CDR3 spans 14 amino acids.

This chain uses TRBV25-1 with TRBJ2-3; 8 bases line up with TRBD2. Germline V gene sequence: CDR1 MGHDK, CDR2 SYGVNS. This CDR3 is built from 16 residues. J gave up 5 bases and V 0 bases, and 7 bases lay outside the gene matches. This CDR3 reads CASSEYGAGARDTQYF. CDR3 sequence (DNA): TGTGCCAGCAGTGAATATGGAGCGGGAGCGAGAGATACGCAGTATTTT.

Details on this clone: In the same sample, other DNA sequences code for this CDR3. The J gene is TRBJ2-7, the V gene TRBV28; 11 nucleotides align to TRBD2. From germline, CDR1 is MDHEN and CDR2 SYDVKM. The CDR3 is 15 amino acids. The junction had 5 bases not matched to a gene; V was cut back by 5 bases and J by 2 bases. The chain's CDR3 is CASSPLAGGPYEQYF. The CDR3 bases are TGTGCCAGCAGTCCCCTAGCGGGAGGTCCCTACGAGCAGTACTTC.

The chain recombines TRBV4-1 with TRBJ1-1, with D possibly being TRBD1 (6 bases). V dropped 0 bases and J dropped 0 bases, with 14 bases sitting between them. The CDR3 spans 17 residues. The V gene's germline CDR1 is MGHRA and CDR2 YSYEKL. The CDR3 spells CASSQDRTGRMNTEAFF. For the CDR3, the DNA is TGCGCCAGCAGCCAAGATCGCACAGGGCGTATGAACACTGAAGCTTTCTTT.

In this sample, this clone turned up many times. This chain links TRBV6-6 with TRBJ1-4; 9 bases are shared with TRBD1. Trimming removed 5 bases from V and 4 bases from J; junction bases left unmatched: 8. From germline, CDR1 is MNHNY and CDR2 SVGAGI (reference sequence). The CDR3 runs to 16 residues. The CDR3 DNA is TGTGCCAGCAGTAAAAGGACAGGGGCCCATAATGAAAAACTGTTTTTT. Translation gives CASSKRTGAHNEKLFF.

The chain links TRBV28 to TRBJ2-1; TRBD2 is a possible D gene (5 bases). Trimming cost V 6 bases and J 10 bases, with 25 bases left between them. The CDR3 is made up of 16 amino acids. Looked up from germline, CDR1 is MDHEN and CDR2 is SYDVKM. The CDR3 reads CASRPFGEGSTWEQFF. CDR3 in DNA: TGTGCCAGCAGACCGTTCGGGGAAGGTTCCACCTGGGAGCAGTTCTTC.

The CDR3, as DNA: TGTGCCAGCAGCTTAGGGGGGGCAGATACGCAGTATTTT. Translated: CASSLGGADTQYF. The chain is built from TRBV7-2 and TRBJ2-3; TRBD2 might be the D (6 bases). CDR1 and CDR2 (germline): SGHTA, FQGNSA. This CDR3 contains 13 residues. Deletions cut 1 base from V and 4 bases from J, with 6 bases between. Combining the CDR3 with reference TRBV7-2 and TRBJ2-3 gives the whole variable domain GAGVSQSPSNKVTEKGKDVELRCDPISGHTALYWYRQSLGQGLEFLIYFQGNSAPDKSGLPSDRFSAERTGGSVSTLTIQRTQQEDSAVYLCASSLGGADTQYFGPGTRLTVL.

The rearrangement links TRBV4-1 to TRBJ2-4; D is perhaps TRBD2 (5 bases). CDR1 and CDR2 (germline): MGHRA, YSYEKL. V was pared by 1 base and J by 3 bases, with 13 bases between. The CDR3 consists of 16 residues. The CDR3 DNA reads TGCGCCAGCAGCCAAGTGGGAGATGGTGTCAAAAACATTCAGTACTTC. The encoded protein is CASSQVGDGVKNIQYF.

This clone turned up a few times. J is TRBJ2-7 and V is TRBV19, with 9 bases identical to TRBD1. After removal of 5 bases from V and 4 bases from J, the junction contained 6 bases not matched to a gene. The CDR3 covers 14 residues. The germline V gene has CDR1 LNHDA and CDR2 SQIVND (reference sequence). The CDR3 DNA reads as TGTGCCAGTAGTGGTGGGACAGGGCGATACGAGCAGTACTTC. Its protein is CASSGGTGRYEQYF.

The rearrangement uses TRBV6-1 and TRBJ2-1, with 9 bases fitting TRBD2. The CDR3 covers 17 residues. Germline V CDR1 and CDR2: MNHNS, SASEGT. Trimming cost V 2 bases and J 7 bases; bases outside gene matches: 12. The chain's CDR3 is CASSEFYMTSGRNEQFF. DNA for the CDR3: TGTGCCAGCAGTGAATTCTATATGACTAGCGGCCGAAATGAGCAGTTCTTC.

The J gene is TRBJ2-2, the V gene TRBV6-6; no firm D call. This CDR3 has 13 amino acids. Trimming took 0 bases from V and 7 from J, leaving 6 bases between them. Per germline, CDR1 MNHNY and CDR2 SVGAGI (reference sequence). In DNA, the CDR3 is TGTGCCAGCAGTTACTCGAGTGGCGGGGAGCTGTTTTTT. The encoded protein is CASSYSSGGELFF.

In regard to this clone: Other DNA sequences in the same sample also yield this CDR3. The rearrangement links TRBV10-3 to TRBJ2-7; 8 bases are a match to TRBD1. This CDR3 contains 16 residues. V shed 2 bases, J shed 1 base, and the junction held 7 bases outside the gene matches. Germline V gene lookup returns CDR1 ENHRY and CDR2 SYGVKD. CDR3 amino acids: CAISEPGQGRSYEQYF. CDR3 sequence (DNA): TGTGCCATCAGTGAGCCCGGACAGGGAAGGTCCTACGAGCAGTACTTC.